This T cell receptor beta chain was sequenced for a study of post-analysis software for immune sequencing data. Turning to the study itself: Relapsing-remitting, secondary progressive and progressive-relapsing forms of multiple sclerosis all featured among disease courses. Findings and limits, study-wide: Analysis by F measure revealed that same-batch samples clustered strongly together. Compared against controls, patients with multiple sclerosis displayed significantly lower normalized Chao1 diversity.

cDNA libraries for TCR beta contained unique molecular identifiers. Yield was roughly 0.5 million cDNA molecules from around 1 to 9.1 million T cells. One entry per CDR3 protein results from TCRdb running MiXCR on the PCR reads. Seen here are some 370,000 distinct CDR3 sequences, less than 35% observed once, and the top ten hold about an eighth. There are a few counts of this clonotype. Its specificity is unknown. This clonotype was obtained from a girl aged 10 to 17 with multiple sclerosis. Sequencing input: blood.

CDR3 region: CASSKSSEAFF. The CDR3 DNA is TGTGCCAGCAGTAAGAGCAGCGAAGCTTTCTTT. The chain has TRBV12-3 or TRBV12-4 and TRBJ1-1; D not resolved. The CDR3 spans 11 residues. The V and J ends lost 5 bases and 8 bases respectively, with 9 bases between them.